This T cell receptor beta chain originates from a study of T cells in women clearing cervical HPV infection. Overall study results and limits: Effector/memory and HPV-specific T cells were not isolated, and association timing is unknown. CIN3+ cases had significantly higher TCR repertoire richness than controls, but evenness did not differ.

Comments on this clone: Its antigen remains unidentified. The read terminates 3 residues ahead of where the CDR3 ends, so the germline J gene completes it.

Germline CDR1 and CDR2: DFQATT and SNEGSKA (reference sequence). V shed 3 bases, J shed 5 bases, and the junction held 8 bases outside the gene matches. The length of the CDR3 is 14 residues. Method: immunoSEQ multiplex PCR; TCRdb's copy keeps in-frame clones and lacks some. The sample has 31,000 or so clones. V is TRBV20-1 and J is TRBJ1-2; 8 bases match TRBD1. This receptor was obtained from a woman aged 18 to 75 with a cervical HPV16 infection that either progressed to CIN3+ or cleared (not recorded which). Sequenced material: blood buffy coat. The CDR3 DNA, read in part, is TGCAGTGCTAGGCCCGGGACAGGCGGATATGGC. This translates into CSARPGTGGYG. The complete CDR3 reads CSARPGTGGYGYTF.